This T cell receptor (beta chain) was identified in a study of T cell responses to AZD1222 COVID-19 vaccine. At the level of the study: The analysis combined second doses at about 4 or about 12 weeks. Whole-study results and caveats: Every sample of the repertoires postdated the peak T cell response.

In its sample, this clone was seen a few times. The antigen remains undetermined. Profiled with immunoSEQ multiplex PCR; TCRdb holds only in-frame clones, not every one. There are about 99,000 clones in the sample; 87% occur only once, and just under 3% lies in the top ten. With 4 bases removed from V and 1 base from J, the gap between germline ends came to 10 bases. Germline CDR1 reads MNHEY; CDR2 reads SVGAGI. The CDR3 sequence is 14 residues long. The clonotype originates from an adult in good health. The chain joins TRBV6-5 to TRBJ1-2; the D gene is possibly TRBD1 (5 bases). The source was peripheral blood, collected on day 0 of AZD1222 vaccination. The CDR3 sequence: CASSWDGSNYGYTF. The CDR3 DNA sequence: TGTGCCAGCAGTTGGGACGGGAGTAACTATGGCTACACCTTC.